This is a list of T cell receptor beta chains from one sample in a study of OX40 agonist ivuxolimab in advanced cancers. Here immunoSEQ multiplex PCR was the method, and the copy in TCRdb shows in-frame clones only, minus some. The sample gives some 94,000 clones, about 96% of which show up once; around 2% is in the top ten. Sequencing was performed on CD4+ or CD8+ T cells sorted from blood, taken in a trial of the OX40 agonist ivuxolimab. Receptors were obtained from an adult with an advanced solid tumor such as melanoma, head and neck, liver or kidney cancer. Each CDR3 is given without its conserved first and last residue. The order of the fields is J gene, clone size, CDR3 length, V gene, CDR3 protein. A clone size is listed for some rows: how often the clone was seen (once, few, many), or a class if it is expanded.

TRBJ2-7,-,11,TRBV28,ASSLGRSYEQY
TRBJ2-7,-,12,TRBV9,ASSAGTPSYEQY
TRBJ1-3,-,11,TRBV7-6,ASRPGSGNTIY
TRBJ1-5,-,12,TRBV6-6,ASSLGGAGQPQH
TRBJ1-6,-,12,TRBV7-3,ASSLTQDNSPLH
TRBJ2-1,-,18,TRBV19,ASSMGGQGAFLSSYNEQF
TRBJ2-5,once,11,TRBV6-5,ASSYSNQETQY
TRBJ1-4,-,13,TRBV19,ASSPREGGSEKLF
TRBJ1-4,-,14,TRBV7-9,ASSLVRWGSNEKLF
TRBJ2-3,-,14,TRBV7-9,ASSRGTSGGRDTQY
TRBJ2-1,-,16,TRBV12-2,ASRVGAPGIGRDNEQF
TRBJ2-7,once,10,TRBV5-6,ASSMWTDEQY
TRBJ2-2,-,11,TRBV4-1,ASSLGRGGELF